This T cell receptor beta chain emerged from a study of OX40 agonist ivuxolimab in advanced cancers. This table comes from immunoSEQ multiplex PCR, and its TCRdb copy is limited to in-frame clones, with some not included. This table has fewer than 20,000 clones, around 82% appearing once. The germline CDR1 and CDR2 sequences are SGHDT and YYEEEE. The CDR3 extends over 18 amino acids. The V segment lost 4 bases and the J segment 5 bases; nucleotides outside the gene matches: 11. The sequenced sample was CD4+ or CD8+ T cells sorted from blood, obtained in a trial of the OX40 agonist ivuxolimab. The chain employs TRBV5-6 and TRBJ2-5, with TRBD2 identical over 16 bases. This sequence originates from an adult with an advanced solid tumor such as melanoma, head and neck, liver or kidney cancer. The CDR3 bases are TGTGCCAGCAGCCCAAGGGGACTAGCGGGGGGGCCAAGGGAGACCCAGTACTTC. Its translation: CASSPRGLAGGPRETQYF.